The 23 T cell receptor beta chains in this list originate from one sample, sequenced in a study of T cell responses to AZD1222 COVID-19 vaccine. Only in-frame clones appear in the TCRdb table, and some are missing; sequencing was by immunoSEQ multiplex PCR. Here the sample spans just under 150,000 clones, 86% being singletons. Sample: peripheral blood, taken 28 days after the second AZD1222 dose. The source is an adult who received the AZD1222 COVID-19 vaccine.

The chain has TRBV19 and TRBJ2-5; the D is unclear. The CDR3 covers 14 residues. Trimming pared 5 bases from V and 1 base from J, leaving 11 bases between. Germline CDR1 is LNHDA and CDR2 is SQIVND (reference sequence). CDR3 amino acids: CASSLLGPQETQYF. In nucleotides, the CDR3 is TGTGCCAGTAGTCTCCTAGGGCCCCAAGAGACCCAGTACTTC.

A few counts support this clone. J is TRBJ2-7 and V is TRBV5-8; D unresolved. This CDR3 contains 10 residues. Germline CDR1 is SGHTS and CDR2 is YDEGEE. V was trimmed by 7 bases and J by 5 bases, leaving 7 bases between them. CDR3 sequence (DNA): TGTGCCAGCGGCCTCGACGAGCAGTACTTC. This translates into CASGLDEQYF.

The rearrangement uses TRBV7-2 and TRBJ2-7; no clear D gene. The CDR3 runs 13 residues. CDR1 is SGHTA and CDR2 is FQGNSA in the germline V gene. V was shortened by 2 bases and J by 2 bases, with 7 bases between the two germline ends. CDR3 DNA: TGTGCCAGCAGCTTAAGTGCCACCTACGAGCAGTACTTC. Encoded protein: CASSLSATYEQYF.

V usage is TRBV5-4 and J usage is TRBJ1-5, with a possible D match to TRBD1 (6 bases). With 4 bases removed from V and 8 bases from J, the gap between germline ends came to 22 bases. Germline V gives CDR1 SGHNT, CDR2 YYREEE (reference sequence). The CDR3 length is 16 residues. For the CDR3, the DNA is TGTGCCAGCAGCGAATGGGGGCCCGCCTCGCCGGAGCCCCAGCATTTT. This gives the protein CASSEWGPASPEPQHF.

The DNA for the CDR3 is TGTGCCTGGAGTGTGGGCGGGAGGCTTGAGCAGTACTTC. It encodes CAWSVGGRLEQYF. The chain carries TRBV30 and TRBJ2-7, with 8 bases matching TRBD2. The CDR3 totals 13 residues. Germline V gives CDR1 GTSNPN, CDR2 SVGIG (reference sequence). V gave up 0 bases and J gave up 7 bases; unmatched junction bases: 5.

The rearrangement joins TRBV10-3 to TRBJ1-1; TRBD1 aligns across 10 bases. The CDR3 spans 11 residues. J was trimmed by 10 bases and V by 4 bases; bases with no gene match: 0. The germline V gene has CDR1 ENHRY and CDR2 SYGVKD. The CDR3 reads CAISGDRGAFF. The CDR3 DNA follows: TGTGCCATCAGTGGGGACAGGGGAGCTTTCTTT.

This chain connects TRBV30 to TRBJ2-5, with TRBD1 matching 8 bases. The CDR3 has 16 amino acids. With V trimmed by 0 bases and J by 5 bases, 11 bases remained unmatched. Germline V gene lookup returns CDR1 GTSNPN and CDR2 SVGIG (reference sequence). The CDR3: CAWSVRDRGFFETQYF. CDR3 nucleotides: TGTGCCTGGAGTGTACGAGACAGGGGTTTTTTCGAGACCCAGTACTTC.

The chain carries TRBV6-5 and TRBJ1-1; perhaps TRBD1 as D (5 bases). Trimming cost V 2 bases and J 8 bases, with 12 bases left between them. Looked up from germline, CDR1 is MNHEY and CDR2 is SVGAGI. CDR3 length: 13 amino acids. CDR3 sequence: CASSYGPRDEAFF. The CDR3 DNA reads TGTGCCAGCAGTTACGGACCCCGGGACGAAGCTTTCTTT.

This clone has only one observation. The junction and the germline gene differ at one end; a read error may be behind it. The DNA of the CDR3 is TGTGCCAGCAGCCTAGGGGGGGATGTGGCCTTC. This translates into CASSLGGDVAF. The V gene is TRBV11-2, the J gene TRBJ1-2, with TRBD1 as a possible D gene (6 bases). Germline lookup yields CDR1 SGHAT and CDR2 FQNNGV. The CDR3 contains 11 residues.

This clone was seen only a few times. The chain joins TRBV27 to TRBJ2-7; D uncertain. V was shortened by 3 bases and J by 3 bases, with 9 bases between the two germline ends. The germline CDR1 and CDR2 sequences are MNHEY and SMNVEV (reference sequence). The CDR3 is 13 amino acids. As DNA, the CDR3 is TGTGCCAGCAGTTTCCAAGACCGCTACGAGCAGTACTTC. Protein sequence: CASSFQDRYEQYF.

The genes are TRBV19 and TRBJ1-1; a possible D gene is TRBD1 (5 bases). Germline CDR1 LNHDA, CDR2 SQIVND (reference sequence). V shed 3 bases and J shed 5 bases, with 22 bases lying between them. CDR3 size: 17 residues. The CDR3 reads CASSIFGGLAGRTEAFF. The CDR3 DNA is TGTGCCAGTAGTATCTTCGGGGGACTGGCCGGGAGGACTGAAGCTTTCTTT.

V is TRBV2 and J is TRBJ1-1, with TRBD1 matching 8 bases. This CDR3 region has 12 residues. Trimming took 6 bases from V and 7 from J; bases not matched to a gene: 4. Per the germline V gene, CDR1 is SNHLY and CDR2 is FYNNEI. CDR3 region: CASSQGASEAFF. The DNA for the CDR3 is TGTGCCAGCAGCCAGGGGGCGAGTGAAGCTTTCTTT.

This sequence joins TRBV5-1 and TRBJ2-2; D perhaps matches TRBD2 (6 bases). The V end lost 2 bases, the J end lost 6 bases, and 11 bases lay between the germline ends. Germline values: CDR1 SGHRS, CDR2 YFSETQ. The CDR3 totals 14 residues. CDR3 nucleotide sequence: TGCGCCAGCAGCTTACCTGGAGGGTCCGGGGAGCTGTTTTTT. Translation gives CASSLPGGSGELFF.

The CDR3 region has the DNA TGTGCCAGTAGTATACTCAAGTCGATGGCCAACTATGGCTACACCTTC. Its translation is CASSILKSMANYGYTF. V is TRBV19 and J is TRBJ1-2; D unclear. The CDR3 extends over 16 amino acids. CDR1 is LNHDA, CDR2 SQIVND, per germline (reference sequence). V shed 2 bases and J shed 2 bases, with 15 bases lying between them. Together with reference TRBV19 and TRBJ1-2, the CDR3 gives the full variable domain: DGGITQSPKYLFRKEGQNVTLSCEQNLNHDAMYWYRQDPGQGLRLIYYSQIVNDFQKGDIAEGYSVSREKKESFPLTVTSAQKNPTAFYLCASSILKSMANYGYTFGSGTRLTVV.

This sequence joins TRBV28 and TRBJ2-2, with D possibly TRBD1 on 6 matching bases. V dropped 2 bases and J dropped 7 bases, with 11 bases sitting between them. From germline, CDR1 is MDHEN and CDR2 SYDVKM. The CDR3 has 14 amino acids. Written as DNA, the CDR3 is TGTGCCAGCAGTTTAGGCAGGGGACACGGGGAGCTGTTTTTT. This codes for CASSLGRGHGELFF. The full variable domain, rest sourced from reference TRBV28 and TRBJ2-2, is DVKVTQSSRYLVKRTGEKVFLECVQDMDHENMFWYRQDPGLGLRLIYFSYDVKMKEKGDIPEGYSVSREKKERFSLILESASTNQTSMYLCASSLGRGHGELFFGEGSRLTVL.

This chain joins TRBV6-5 and TRBJ1-2; TRBD1 matches at 12 bases. CDR1 is MNHEY, CDR2 SVGAGI, per germline. There are 15 residues in the CDR3. V lost 4 bases to trimming and J lost 4 bases; unmatched junction nucleotides: 4. CDR3 in DNA: TGTGCCAGCAGTTTAGGGACAGGGGGCGGCTATGGCTACACCTTC. Protein sequence: CASSLGTGGGYGYTF.

The genes are TRBV11-3 and TRBJ2-1; 9 bases map to TRBD1. CDR1 and CDR2 (germline): SGHNT, YENEEA. The CDR3 is 15 amino acids. Losses at the gene ends were 3 bases for V and 1 base for J; bases not matched to a gene: 1. CDR3 DNA sequence: TGTGCCAGCAGCTTGGGACAGGGTTCCTACAATGAGCAGTTCTTC. It encodes CASSLGQGSYNEQFF.

This clone appeared a few times. The rearrangement uses TRBV11-3 and TRBJ2-7, with D tentatively TRBD1 or TRBD2 (5 bases each). With 0 bases removed from V and 5 bases from J, the gap between germline ends came to 8 bases. This CDR3 contains 13 residues. Germline values: CDR1 SGHNT, CDR2 YENEEA. CDR3: CASSLERDHEQYF. The CDR3 nucleotides read TGTGCCAGCAGCTTAGAGAGGGACCACGAGCAGTACTTC.

The chain couples TRBV27 to TRBJ1-4; 7 bases line up with TRBD1. This CDR3 contains 14 residues. Germline CDR1 and CDR2: MNHEY and SMNVEV (reference sequence). Unmatched junction bases numbered 8, after V lost 6 bases and J lost 7 bases. CDR3 sequence: CASRGQGESEKLFF. CDR3 nucleotide sequence: TGTGCCAGCAGGGGGCAGGGGGAGAGTGAAAAACTGTTTTTT.

The chain is built from TRBV5-1 and TRBJ2-3, with D perhaps TRBD2 (5 bases). Germline assignment: CDR1 SGHRS and CDR2 YFSETQ. Between the trimmed V and J ends, which lost 3 bases and 6 bases, there was a span of 17 bases. The CDR3 length is 15 residues. In nucleotides, the CDR3 is TGCGCCAGCAGCTCAGCGGTTCCCAACGGGGATACGCAGTATTTT. It yields the protein CASSSAVPNGDTQYF.

V usage is TRBV30 and J usage is TRBJ2-3; D unclear. Germline values: CDR1 GTSNPN, CDR2 SVGIG (reference sequence). The CDR3 runs 12 residues. Trimming took 6 bases from V and 8 from J, leaving 15 bases between them. The DNA for the CDR3 is TGTGCCTGCACTGAAACTGGCGTTACGCAGTATTTT. Amino acids: CACTETGVTQYF.

J is TRBJ1-3 and V is TRBV28; no clear D. The CDR3 sequence is 19 residues long. The germline V gene encodes CDR1 MDHEN and CDR2 SYDVKM. Trimming removed 4 bases from V and 1 base from J, with 23 bases in between. The CDR3 reads CASSSGGGPLAPSGNTIYF. CDR3 sequence (DNA): TGTGCCAGCAGTTCTGGTGGCGGTCCCCTCGCCCCGTCTGGAAACACCATATATTTT.

This clone has a handful of counts. V is TRBV12-3 or TRBV12-4 and J is TRBJ2-1; perhaps TRBD2 as D (6 bases). This CDR3 contains 13 residues. Trimming cost V 3 bases and J 7 bases, with 10 bases left between them. CDR3 nucleotide sequence: TGTGCCAGCAGTTTGGGGGGAAGTAATGAGCAGTTCTTC. The encoded protein is CASSLGGSNEQFF.